This record concerns one T cell receptor (beta chain) sequence. Antigen unknown. The sample is drawn from a study of monozygotic twins with inflammatory bowel disease. Study outcomes and limitations: Repertoire similarity was not found to differ between concordant and discordant twins, possibly from limited power. The analysis yielded no support for one strong signal or clonotype associated with IBD.

cDNA was produced in eight separate reactions per sample. TCRdb reworked the 5' RACE reads into one entry per CDR3 protein, no DNA. This table holds around 380,000 distinct CDR3 sequences. This CDR3 is 16 amino acids long. CDR1 is LGHDT, CDR2 YNNKEL, per germline (reference sequence). The chain links TRBV3-1 to TRBJ2-7; TCRdb calls TRBD2, which cannot be checked without DNA. The sequenced sample consisted of blood. This clonotype originated in a human donor with ulcerative colitis or Crohn's disease, or a healthy co-twin of an affected twin (not recorded which). Here the CDR3 reads CASSPGLAGRTYEQYF.